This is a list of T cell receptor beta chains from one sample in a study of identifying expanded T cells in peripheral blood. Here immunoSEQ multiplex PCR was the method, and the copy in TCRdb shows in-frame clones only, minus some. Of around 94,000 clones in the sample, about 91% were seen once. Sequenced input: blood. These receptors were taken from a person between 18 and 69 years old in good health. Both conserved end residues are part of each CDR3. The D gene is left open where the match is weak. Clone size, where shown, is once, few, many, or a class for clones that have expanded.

CASSQTLEKLFF	TGTGCCAGCAGCCAAACCTTAGAAAAACTGTTTTTT	TRBV7-9	TRBJ1-4	-	-
CASSKPWPGQDPYEQYF	TGTGCCAGCAGCAAACCTTGGCCGGGACAGGACCCCTACGAGCAGTACTTC	TRBV21-1	TRBJ2-7	-	-
CASSSLQSQPQHF	TGTGCCAGCAGCTCCCTCCAATCACAGCCCCAGCATTTT	TRBV5-6	TRBJ1-5	-	-
CSVAVRTTQDTEAFF	TGCAGCGTTGCGGTCAGGACTACCCAGGACACTGAAGCTTTCTTT	TRBV29-1	TRBJ1-1	-	-
CSVGGQGFSGANVLTF	TGCAGCGTTGGGGGACAGGGGTTCTCTGGGGCCAACGTCCTGACTTTC	TRBV29-1	TRBJ2-6	TRBD1	-
CASSYPLMRNTEAFF	TGTGCCAGCAGTTACCCCTTAATGAGGAACACTGAAGCTTTCTTT	TRBV28	TRBJ1-1	-	-
CASSLMPGGGTDTQYF	TGTGCCAGCAGTTTAATGCCTGGCGGGGGCACAGATACGCAGTATTTT	TRBV27	TRBJ2-3	-	-
CSVEEIEDTQYF	TGCAGCGTTGAAGAAATTGAAGATACGCAGTATTTT	TRBV29-1	TRBJ2-3	-	-
CASSRDGGSEQYF	TGTGCCAGCAGCCGGGACGGCGGCTCCGAGCAGTACTTC	TRBV2	TRBJ2-7	-	-
CASSLVQVGEQYF	TGTGCCAGCAGCTTAGTACAGGTTGGCGAGCAGTACTTC	TRBV7-8	TRBJ2-7	-	-
CATSRDPLAGGNEQFF	TGTGCCACCAGCAGAGATCCGTTAGCGGGAGGGAATGAGCAGTTCTTC	TRBV15	TRBJ2-1	TRBD2	-
CASSIWDRGVNEQFF	TGTGCCAGCTCCATCTGGGACAGGGGGGTCAATGAGCAGTTCTTC	TRBV18	TRBJ2-1	TRBD1	once
CASNSGAYTGELFF	TGTGCCAGCAACTCAGGGGCGTACACCGGGGAGCTGTTTTTT	TRBV6-1	TRBJ2-2	-	-
CASSLVPGLAGELFF	TGTGCCAGCAGCTTAGTGCCGGGGTTGGCCGGGGAGCTGTTTTTT	TRBV7-2	TRBJ2-2	-	-
CASSLQGGEKLFF	TGCGCCAGCAGCCTTCAGGGAGGGGAAAAACTGTTTTTT	TRBV4-3	TRBJ1-4	-	-
CASSPSADEQYF	TGTGCCAGCAGCCCGTCGGCGGACGAGCAGTACTTC	TRBV7-3	TRBJ2-7	-	-
CASSQRRAGRENSPLHF	TGTGCCAGCTCACAACGAAGGGCGGGGAGAGAGAACTCACCCCTCCACTTT	TRBV18	TRBJ1-6	-	-
CASSPPSPSGNTGELFF	TGTGCCAGCTCACCACCGTCCCCTAGCGGAAACACCGGGGAGCTGTTTTTT	TRBV18	TRBJ2-2	TRBD2	-
CASSIGQGTRYGYTF	TGTGCCAGCAGCATCGGACAGGGTACTAGGTATGGCTACACCTTC	TRBV5-6	TRBJ1-2	TRBD1	-
CATSDRGGTEAFF	TGTGCCACCTCGGACAGGGGAGGAACTGAAGCTTTCTTT	TRBV19	TRBJ1-1	TRBD1	-
CASSSGLAGIANTGELFF	TGTGCCAGCAGCTCCGGACTAGCGGGAATCGCGAACACCGGGGAGCTGTTTTTT	TRBV11-3	TRBJ2-2	TRBD2	once
CASSLQGGSGNTIYF	TGTGCCAGCAGCCTACAAGGGGGCTCTGGAAACACCATATATTTT	TRBV2	TRBJ1-3	-	-
CASSLPLLGTDTQYF	TGTGCCAGCAGTTTGCCCCTTCTTGGCACAGATACGCAGTATTTT	TRBV28	TRBJ2-3	-	-
CASSPNSGQRPYEQYF	TGTGCCAGCTCACCAAACAGTGGGCAGCGACCCTACGAGCAGTACTTC	TRBV18	TRBJ2-7	-	-
CASSVLLAGGEQFF	TGTGCCAGCAGCGTCCTCCTAGCGGGAGGTGAGCAGTTCTTC	TRBV9	TRBJ2-1	TRBD2	once
CASSLDPDTQYF	TGTGCCAGCAGCTTAGATCCAGATACGCAGTATTTT	TRBV7-3	TRBJ2-3	-	-
CASSHGLGQGHFFSYEQYF	TGCGCCAGCAGCCACGGTCTGGGACAGGGGCACTTTTTCTCCTACGAGCAGTACTTC	TRBV5-1	TRBJ2-7	TRBD1	once
CASRPRQGSNTEAFF	TGTGCCAGCAGACCCAGACAGGGTTCGAACACTGAAGCTTTCTTT	TRBV2	TRBJ1-1	TRBD1	-
CASRDRDGNQPQHF	TGCGCCAGCAGGGACAGGGACGGCAATCAGCCCCAGCATTTT	TRBV23-1	TRBJ1-5	TRBD1	once
CASRGIQAGELFF	TGTGCCAGTAGGGGAATTCAGGCCGGGGAGCTGTTTTTT	TRBV19	TRBJ2-2	-	few
CASSAATGIVANVLTF	TGTGCCAGCAGCGCCGCGACAGGGATTGTGGCCAACGTCCTGACTTTC	TRBV9	TRBJ2-6	TRBD1	-
CASSFTVYDNSPLHF	TGTGCCAGCAGCTTTACGGTATACGATAATTCACCCCTCCACTTT	TRBV7-2	TRBJ1-6	-	-
CASALSGFNYGYTF	TGTGCCAGCGCCCTGTCAGGCTTTAACTATGGCTACACCTTC	TRBV7-9	TRBJ1-2	-	-
CASSMGQGAYEQYF	TGTGCCAGCAGCATGGGACAGGGGGCCTACGAGCAGTACTTC	TRBV7-9	TRBJ2-7	TRBD1	-
CASSQWTASEADTQYF	TGTGCCAGCAGTCAGTGGACCGCGTCTGAGGCAGATACGCAGTATTTT	TRBV6-6	TRBJ2-3	-	-
CASVPGQGTGNTIYF	TGTGCCAGCGTGCCGGGACAGGGGACCGGAAACACCATATATTTT	TRBV9	TRBJ1-3	TRBD1	-
CASSESKGAEAFF	TGCGCCAGCAGTGAGTCCAAGGGCGCTGAAGCTTTCTTT	TRBV10-1	TRBJ1-1	-	-
CASSPPRQGNTYSNQPQHF	TGTGCCAGCTCACCTCCCAGGCAGGGAAATACCTATAGCAATCAGCCCCAGCATTTT	TRBV18	TRBJ1-5	-	few
CASSFSLDTEAFF	TGTGCCAGCAGCTTCTCGTTGGACACTGAAGCTTTCTTT	TRBV5-6	TRBJ1-1	-	-
CASSLSRGPAYEQYF	TGTGCCAGCAGCTTATCTCGGGGGCCGGCCTACGAGCAGTACTTC	TRBV7-2	TRBJ2-7	-	-
CASRGPNTGELFF	TGTGCCAGCAGGGGACCGAACACCGGGGAGCTGTTTTTT	TRBV6-5	TRBJ2-2	-	-
CASSLGGTGELFF	TGTGCCAGCAGCTTAGGGGGCACCGGGGAGCTGTTTTTT	TRBV7-9	TRBJ2-2	-	-
CATSRGGGNEKLFF	TGTGCCACCAGCAGAGGCGGGGGAAATGAAAAACTGTTTTTT	TRBV15	TRBJ1-4	-	-
CAWTGQGREKLFF	TGTGCCTGGACGGGACAGGGTCGAGAAAAACTGTTTTTT	TRBV30	TRBJ1-4	TRBD1	-
CASSPRYGGTGNEKLFF	TGTGCCAGCTCACCACGCTACGGGGGGACTGGGAATGAAAAACTGTTTTTT	TRBV18	TRBJ1-4	-	-
CASSWTLSSGGSYEQYF	TGCGCCAGCAGCTGGACCCTATCTAGCGGGGGAAGCTACGAGCAGTACTTC	TRBV5-1	TRBJ2-7	TRBD2	-
CASSPSRDRGDEKLFF	TGTGCCAGCAGTCCCTCCCGGGACAGGGGTGATGAAAAACTGTTTTTT	TRBV28	TRBJ1-4	TRBD1	-
CASSFGTDPGSNQPQHF	TGTGCCAGCAGTTTTGGGACGGATCCGGGGAGCAATCAGCCCCAGCATTTT	TRBV27	TRBJ1-5	-	-
CACTPNRDSSYNEQFF	TGTGCCTGCACCCCGAACCGGGACTCCTCCTACAATGAGCAGTTCTTC	TRBV27	TRBJ2-1	-	once
CSASVQETQYF	TGCAGTGCTAGCGTACAAGAGACCCAGTACTTC	TRBV20-1	TRBJ2-5	-	-
CASSFQTGAYEQYF	TGTGCCAGCAGCTTCCAGACAGGAGCCTACGAGCAGTACTTC	TRBV7-2	TRBJ2-7	-	-
CASSPFEGEQYF	TGTGCCAGCTCACCATTTGAAGGAGAGCAGTACTTC	TRBV18	TRBJ2-7	-	few
CASSLANSGVSTDTQYF	TGCGCCAGCAGCTTGGCCAATAGCGGAGTTAGCACAGATACGCAGTATTTT	TRBV5-1	TRBJ2-3	-	-